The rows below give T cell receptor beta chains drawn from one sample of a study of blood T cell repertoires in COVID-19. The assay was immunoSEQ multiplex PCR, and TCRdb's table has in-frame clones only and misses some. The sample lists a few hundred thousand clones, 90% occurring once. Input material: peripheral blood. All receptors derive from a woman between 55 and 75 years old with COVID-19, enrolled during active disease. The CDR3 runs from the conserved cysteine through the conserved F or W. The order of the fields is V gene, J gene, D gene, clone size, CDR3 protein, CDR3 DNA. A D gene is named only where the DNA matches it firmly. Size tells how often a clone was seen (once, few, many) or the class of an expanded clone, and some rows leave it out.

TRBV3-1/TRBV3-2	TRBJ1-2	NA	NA	CASSPEGGRVGYTF	TGTGCCAGCAGCCCAGAGGGGGGTCGAGTGGGCTACACCTTC
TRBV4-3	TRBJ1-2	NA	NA	CASSQDSGFLGYGYTF	TGCGCCAGCAGCCAAGATTCCGGGTTTTTGGGCTATGGCTACACCTTC
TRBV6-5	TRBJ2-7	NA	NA	CASSYVGRYYEQYF	TGTGCCAGCAGTTACGTGGGCAGATACTACGAGCAGTACTTC
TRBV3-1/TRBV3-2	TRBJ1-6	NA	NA	CASSQVSWSSYNSPLHF	TGTGCCAGCAGCCAAGTATCTTGGAGCTCCTATAATTCACCCCTCCACTTT
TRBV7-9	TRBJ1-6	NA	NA	CASSLDIYNSPLHF	TGTGCCAGCAGCTTGGACATCTATAATTCACCCCTCCACTTT
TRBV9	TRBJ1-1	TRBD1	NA	CASSPRDSWNTEAFF	TGTGCCAGCAGCCCCCGGGACAGCTGGAACACTGAAGCTTTCTTT
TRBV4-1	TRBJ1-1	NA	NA	CASSYQQGNTEAFF	TGCGCCAGCAGTTACCAACAGGGGAACACTGAAGCTTTCTTT
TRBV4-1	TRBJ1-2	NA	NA	CASSQPRTIGGYTF	TGCGCCAGCAGCCAACCTAGGACAATCGGTGGCTACACCTTC
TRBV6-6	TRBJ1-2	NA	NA	CASSYPGGGYTF	TGTGCCAGCAGTTACCCGGGCGGGGGCTACACCTTC
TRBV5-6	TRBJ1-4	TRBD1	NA	CASSPGDRMISTNEKLFF	TGTGCCAGCAGCCCTGGGGACAGGATGATTTCAACTAATGAAAAACTGTTTTTT
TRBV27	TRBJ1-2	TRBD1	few	CASKRDSPNYGYTF	TGTGCCAGCAAACGGGACAGCCCCAACTATGGCTACACCTTC
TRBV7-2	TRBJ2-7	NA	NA	CASSLRAFFGQGEYEQYF	TGTGCCAGCAGCTTAAGGGCGTTCTTTGGGCAGGGTGAATACGAGCAGTACTTC
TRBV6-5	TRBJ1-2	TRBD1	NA	CASTRGQGHGYTF	TGTGCCAGCACCCGGGGACAGGGCCATGGCTACACCTTC
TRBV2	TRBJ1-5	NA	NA	CASSDPRGNNQPQHF	TGTGCCAGCAGTGACCCTAGGGGGAACAATCAGCCCCAGCATTTT
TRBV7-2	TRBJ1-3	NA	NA	CASSPQTGWDTIYF	TGTGCCAGCAGCCCCCAGACAGGTTGGGACACCATATATTTT
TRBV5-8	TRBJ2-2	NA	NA	CASSGDRFTGELFF	TGTGCCAGCAGCGGCGACAGGTTCACCGGGGAGCTGTTTTTT
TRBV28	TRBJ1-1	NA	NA	CASRTESMNTEAFF	TGTGCCAGCAGGACAGAGAGCATGAACACTGAAGCTTTCTTT
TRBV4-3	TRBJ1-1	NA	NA	CASSQDGGTEAFF	TGCGCCAGCAGCCAAGATGGCGGTACCGAAGCTTTCTTT
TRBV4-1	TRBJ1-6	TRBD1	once	CASSENRQGYNSPLHF	TGCGCCAGCAGCGAGAACCGACAGGGGTATAATTCACCCCTCCACTTT
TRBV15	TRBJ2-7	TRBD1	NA	CATSRGKTGAYEQYF	TGTGCCACCAGCAGGGGAAAGACAGGGGCCTACGAGCAGTACTTC
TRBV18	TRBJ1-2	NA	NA	CASSPGANYGYTF	TGTGCCAGCTCACCAGGAGCTAACTATGGCTACACCTTC
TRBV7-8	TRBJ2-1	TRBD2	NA	CASSPPPLPGLAFEEQFF	TGTGCCAGCAGTCCCCCTCCGCTCCCGGGACTAGCGTTCGAGGAGCAGTTCTTC
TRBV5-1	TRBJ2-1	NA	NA	CASSLIGTGNEQFF	TGCGCCAGCAGCTTGATCGGGACTGGGAATGAGCAGTTCTTC
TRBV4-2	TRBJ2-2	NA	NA	CASSQVRGLNTGELFF	TGTGCCAGCAGCCAAGTTAGGGGCCTAAACACCGGGGAGCTGTTTTTT
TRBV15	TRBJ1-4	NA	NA	CATSRGRIGRGEKLFF	TGTGCCACCAGCAGGGGGAGAATAGGGCGCGGTGAAAAACTGTTTTTT
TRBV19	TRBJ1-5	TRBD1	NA	CASSLFLRQDRGIEGSQPQHF	TGTGCCAGTAGTCTATTCCTCCGCCAAGACAGGGGCATCGAAGGTAGTCAGCCCCAGCATTTT
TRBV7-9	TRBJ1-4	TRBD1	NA	CASSPLDRGLEEKLFF	TGTGCCAGCAGCCCTCTCGACAGGGGGCTCGAGGAAAAACTGTTTTTT
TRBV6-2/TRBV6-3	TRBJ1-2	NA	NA	CASSSQGSYGYTF	TGTGCCAGCAGTTCACAGGGAAGCTATGGCTACACCTTC
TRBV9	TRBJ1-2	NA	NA	CASSTDSFSLANYGYTF	TGTGCCAGCAGCACCGACAGTTTTTCATTAGCTAACTATGGCTACACCTTC
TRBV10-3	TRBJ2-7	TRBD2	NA	CATRDYYEQYF	TGTGCCACCCGGGACTACTACGAGCAGTACTTC
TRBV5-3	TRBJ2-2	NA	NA	CARTRHYVLTGELFF	TGTGCCAGAACGAGACATTATGTCTTGACCGGGGAGCTGTTTTTT
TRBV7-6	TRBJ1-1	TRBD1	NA	CASSLGQGRRNTEAFF	TGTGCCAGCAGCTTGGGACAGGGTAGAAGGAACACTGAAGCTTTCTTT
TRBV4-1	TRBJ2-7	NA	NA	CASSRGLASSSYEQYF	TGCGCCAGCAGCCGAGGGCTAGCGTCCAGCTCCTACGAGCAGTACTTC
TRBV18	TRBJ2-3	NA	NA	CASSPRQVQTDTQYF	TGTGCCAGCTCACCCCGGCAGGTTCAAACAGATACGCAGTATTTT
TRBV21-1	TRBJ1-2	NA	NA	CASSKGNSSDRRRICGYTF	TGTGCCAGCAGCAAAGGGAATTCTTCCGACAGGCGACGGATCTGTGGCTACACCTTC
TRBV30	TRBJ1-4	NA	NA	CAWSVGGGPNEKLFF	TGTGCCTGGAGTGTTGGGGGGGGCCCTAATGAAAAACTGTTTTTT
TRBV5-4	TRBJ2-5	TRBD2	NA	CASSGPGRGGFETQYF	TGTGCCAGCAGCGGCCCAGGGCGGGGGGGCTTCGAGACCCAGTACTTC
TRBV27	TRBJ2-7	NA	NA	CASSLTAGYEQYF	TGTGCCAGCAGTTTAACGGCAGGGTACGAGCAGTACTTC
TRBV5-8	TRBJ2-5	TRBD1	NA	CASSPGTGGAETQYF	TGTGCCAGCAGCCCCGGGACAGGGGGCGCGGAGACCCAGTACTTC
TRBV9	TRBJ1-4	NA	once	CASSVDPLATNEKLFF	TGTGCCAGCAGCGTAGATCCACTTGCAACTAATGAAAAACTGTTTTTT
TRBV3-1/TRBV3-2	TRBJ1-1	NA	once	CASSSTPKDSEAFF	TGTGCCAGCAGCTCCACACCAAAGGACAGCGAAGCTTTCTTT
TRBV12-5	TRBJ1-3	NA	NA	CASGLVLVRGSGNTIYF	TGTGCTAGTGGTTTGGTACTTGTGCGTGGCTCTGGAAACACCATATATTTT
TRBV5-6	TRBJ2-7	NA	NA	CASSQGRALYEQYF	TGTGCCAGCAGCCAGGGCCGGGCTTTATACGAGCAGTACTTC
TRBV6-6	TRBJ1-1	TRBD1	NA	CATWTGMNTEAFF	TGTGCCACCTGGACAGGGATGAACACTGAAGCTTTCTTT
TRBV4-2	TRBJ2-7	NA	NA	CASSQGGQSYEQYF	TGTGCCAGCAGCCAAGGTGGACAGTCCTACGAGCAGTACTTC
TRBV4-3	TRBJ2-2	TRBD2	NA	CASSQDKSAGEGTGELFF	TGCGCCAGCAGCCAAGATAAATCGGCGGGGGAAGGGACCGGGGAGCTGTTTTTT
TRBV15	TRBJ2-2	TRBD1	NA	CATSGRQGLTGELFF	TGTGCCACCAGCGGACGACAGGGGCTCACCGGGGAGCTGTTTTTT
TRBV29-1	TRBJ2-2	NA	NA	CSVGQMRSNTGELFF	TGCAGCGTTGGACAGATGCGTTCGAACACCGGGGAGCTGTTTTTT
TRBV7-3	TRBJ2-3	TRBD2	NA	CASSPTAAGRANTQYF	TGTGCCAGCAGCCCCACGGCAGCGGGGAGAGCTAATACGCAGTATTTT
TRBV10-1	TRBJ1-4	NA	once	CASSEGQYATNEKLFF	TGCGCCAGCAGTGAGGGGCAGTATGCAACTAATGAAAAACTGTTTTTT
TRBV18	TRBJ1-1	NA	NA	CASSPREAEAFF	TGTGCCAGCTCACCACGGGAGGCTGAAGCTTTCTTT
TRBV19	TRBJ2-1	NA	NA	CASSKSRNYNEQFF	TGTGCCAGTAGTAAGTCGAGGAACTACAATGAGCAGTTCTTC
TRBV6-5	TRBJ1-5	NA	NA	CASRRQVYSNQPQHF	TGTGCCAGCAGGCGACAGGTTTATAGCAATCAGCCCCAGCATTTT
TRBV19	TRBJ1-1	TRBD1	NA	CASTSAGQIYTEAFF	TGTGCCAGTACCTCCGCGGGACAGATCTACACTGAAGCTTTCTTT
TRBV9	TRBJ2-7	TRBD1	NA	CASSVAGQGNREQYF	TGTGCCAGCAGCGTAGCGGGACAGGGTAATCGCGAGCAGTACTTC
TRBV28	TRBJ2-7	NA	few	CASSAQKPGEQYF	TGTGCCAGCAGTGCACAGAAACCTGGGGAGCAGTACTTC
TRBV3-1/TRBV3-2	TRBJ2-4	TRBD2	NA	CASSQTSGGARNIQYF	TGTGCCAGCAGCCAGACTAGCGGGGGGGCTAGGAACATTCAGTACTTC
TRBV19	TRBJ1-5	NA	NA	CASQMGAGQPQHF	TGTGCCAGCCAAATGGGAGCCGGTCAGCCCCAGCATTTT
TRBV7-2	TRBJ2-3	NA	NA	CASRPTGQSTDTQYF	TGTGCCAGCAGGCCGACAGGACAGAGCACAGATACGCAGTATTTT
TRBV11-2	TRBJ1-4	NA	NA	CASSLRGAATNEKLFF	TGTGCCAGCAGCTTAAGGGGCGCGGCAACTAATGAAAAACTGTTTTTT